The 21 T cell receptor beta chains below all came from one sample that was sequenced in a study of cytomegalovirus exposure and HLA in healthy donors. The study ran its PCR with 60 Vbeta and 13 Jbeta primers. Assay used: immunoSEQ multiplex PCR; TCRdb lists only in-frame clones, some missing. Here the sample spans fewer than 150,000 clones, 60% to 85% being singletons. The sequenced material came from PBMCs. These TCRs come from a man younger than 40 in good health and CMV-seronegative.

About this clone itself: The junction does not match germline at one end; this may be a read error. The CDR3 coding sequence is TGCGCCAGCAGTCAAGGTTCAGGGGGCGTCGACGAGCAGTACTTC. It specifies CASSQGSGGVDEQYF. The chain carries TRBV4-3 and TRBJ2-7; TRBD1 matches 8 bases. CDR1 and CDR2 from the germline V gene are LGHNA and YSLEER. The CDR3 runs 15 residues.

This chain uses TRBV5-6 with TRBJ2-3; TRBD1 is a possible D gene (6 bases). The CDR3 consists of 14 residues. Trimming removed 3 bases at V and 5 bases at J, with 13 bases between. Germline loops: CDR1 SGHDT, CDR2 YYEEEE. The CDR3 region is CASSWGTRIDTQYF. CDR3 in DNA: TGTGCCAGCAGCTGGGGGACAAGAATAGATACGCAGTATTTT.

The rearrangement links TRBV19 to TRBJ2-2, with 9 bases lining up with TRBD1. After removal of 0 bases from V and 2 bases from J, the junction contained 10 bases not matched to a gene. The CDR3 runs to 19 residues. The V gene's germline CDR1 is LNHDA and CDR2 SQIVND (reference sequence). The CDR3 sequence: CASSIDWDRVMRNTGELFF. Written as DNA, the CDR3 is TGTGCCAGTAGTATAGACTGGGACAGGGTGATGAGAAACACCGGGGAGCTGTTTTTT.

In its sample, this clone was seen a few times. This rearrangement joins TRBV5-4 to TRBJ2-5, with D tentatively TRBD2 (5 bases). V lost 0 bases, J lost 3 bases, and 9 bases lay in between. The germline CDR1 and CDR2 sequences are SGHNT and YYREEE (reference sequence). The CDR3 has 14 amino acids. The DNA for the CDR3 is TGTGCCAGCAGCTTGGGAGCGGAGGAAGAGACCCAGTACTTC. Translation: CASSLGAEEETQYF.

Notes on this clone: The junction shows a germline mismatch at one end, possibly a read error. V and J are TRBV5-4 and TRBJ2-5, with D possibly being TRBD2 (6 bases). This CDR3 is built from 12 residues. Germline V gives CDR1 SGHNT, CDR2 YYREEE (reference sequence). The CDR3 loop is CASSGGTSVEHF. The CDR3 nucleotides read TGTGCCAGCAGCGGAGGGACGAGCGTTGAGCACTTC.

The gene calls are TRBV19 and TRBJ1-1; weak D call: TRBD1 (6 bases). The CDR3 has 16 amino acids. Trimming removed 2 bases from V and 0 bases from J, with 13 bases in between. CDR1 is LNHDA and CDR2 is SQIVND in the germline V gene (reference sequence). The CDR3 DNA is TGTGCCAGTAGTATATGGTACACAGGGTTGAACACTGAAGCTTTCTTT. This translates into CASSIWYTGLNTEAFF.

The rearrangement links TRBV6-5 to TRBJ1-2, with 9 bases lining up with TRBD1. V was clipped by 8 bases and J by 2 bases; unmatched bases: 9. This CDR3 region has 15 residues. From germline, CDR1 is MNHEY and CDR2 SVGAGI. Here the CDR3 reads CASLGGTGPNYGYTF. DNA of the CDR3: TGTGCCAGCCTGGGAGGGACAGGGCCAAACTATGGCTACACCTTC.

About this clone itself: An end of the junction differs from the germline gene, which may be a read error. V gene TRBV6-5 combines with J gene TRBJ2-2; D perhaps matches TRBD2 (5 bases). This CDR3 has 13 residues. CDR1 MNHEY and CDR2 SVGAGI come from the germline V gene. CDR3 DNA: TGTGCCAGCAGTCTTCAAAACACCGGGGAACTGTTTTTT. Its translation is CASSLQNTGELFF.

The rearrangement joins TRBV5-1 to TRBJ1-5; the D is unclear. The V gene's germline CDR1 is SGHRS and CDR2 YFSETQ. CDR3 length: 15 residues. V was shortened by 0 bases and J by 0 bases, with 7 bases between the two germline ends. The CDR3 DNA reads as TGCGCCAGCAGCTTGGGGCACAATAGCAATCAGCCCCAGCATTTT. Protein sequence: CASSLGHNSNQPQHF.

The chain couples TRBV6-1 to TRBJ2-4; TRBD2 matches 12 bases. CDR1 and CDR2 (germline): MNHNS, SASEGT. The CDR3 has 19 amino acids. The J segment lost 0 bases and the V segment lost 3 bases, leaving 9 bases of the junction unmatched. The CDR3 spells CASSENPAGLAGAKNIQYF. DNA for the CDR3: TGTGCCAGCAGTGAGAACCCCGCGGGACTAGCGGGAGCCAAAAACATTCAGTACTTC.

The chain couples TRBV29-1 to TRBJ1-4, with TRBD1 as a possible D gene (5 bases). V dropped 5 bases and J dropped 14 bases, with 15 bases sitting between them. CDR3 length: 11 amino acids. CDR1 SQVTM and CDR2 ANQGSEA come from the germline V gene. CDR3 sequence reads: CSVQHRGELFF. The CDR3 DNA is TGCAGCGTTCAACATAGGGGCGAGCTGTTTTTT.

V is TRBV18 and J is TRBJ2-3, with D maybe TRBD1 (5 bases). V gave up 3 bases and J gave up 0 bases, with 13 bases separating them. The CDR3 loop spans 16 amino acids. Germline V gene sequence: CDR1 KGHSH, CDR2 LQKENI. The CDR3: CASSPLDTISTDTQYF. In DNA form, the CDR3 reads TGTGCCAGCTCACCTCTGGACACAATTAGCACAGATACGCAGTATTTT.

This sequence joins TRBV7-9 and TRBJ1-1; D is unresolved. V lost 0 bases and J lost 13, with 15 bases in between. Germline CDR1 is SEHNR and CDR2 is FQNEAQ (reference sequence). The CDR3 consists of 13 residues. The CDR3 protein is CASSLASREAVFF. CDR3 bases: TGTGCCAGCAGCTTAGCTAGTCGAGAAGCGGTTTTCTTT.

This clone was recorded once. The genes are TRBV7-2 and TRBJ1-4, with D possibly being TRBD1 (5 bases). Germline CDR1 is SGHTA and CDR2 is FQGNSA. This CDR3 has 16 residues. V lost 4 bases and J lost 8, with 20 bases in between. The DNA of the CDR3 is TGTGCCAGCAGCTCGAGGTCCGCAGGGCTAACCGAAAAACTGTTTTTT. It translates to CASSSRSAGLTEKLFF.

The chain links TRBV4-1 to TRBJ2-3, with 12 bases matching TRBD2. Germline CDR1 is MGHRA and CDR2 is YSYEKL. The CDR3 has 16 residues. J gave up 6 bases and V 0 bases, and 4 bases lay outside the gene matches. The DNA for the CDR3 is TGCGCCAGCAGCCAAGAATGGACTAGCGGGGCCGATACGCAGTATTTT. The encoded protein is CASSQEWTSGADTQYF.

The rearrangement joins TRBV6-5 to TRBJ2-4; TRBD2 matches 7 bases. Per germline, CDR1 MNHEY and CDR2 SVGAGI. The CDR3 is 16 residues long. V was clipped by 0 bases and J by 4 bases; unmatched bases: 6. CDR3 DNA: TGTGCCAGCAGTTACTCGCGGCGGGGGACGAAAAACATTCAGTACTTC. Protein sequence: CASSYSRRGTKNIQYF.

The gene calls are TRBV5-1 and TRBJ2-3; TRBD1 might be the D (6 bases). V lost 0 bases and J 0 bases, leaving 8 bases between the germline ends. Germline V CDR1 and CDR2: SGHRS, YFSETQ. CDR3 size: 15 residues. The CDR3 protein is CASSLDRASTDTQYF. The CDR3 DNA reads TGCGCCAGCAGCTTGGACAGGGCTAGCACAGATACGCAGTATTTT.

The chain employs TRBV9 and TRBJ2-3, with 7 nucleotides matching TRBD2. The junction had 7 bases not matched to a gene; V was cut back by 0 bases and J by 6 bases. CDR1 and CDR2 (germline): SGDLS, YYNGEE. The CDR3 covers 15 residues. The CDR3 reads CASSVVGLEVDTQYF. The CDR3 bases are TGTGCCAGCAGCGTAGTAGGACTAGAGGTTGATACGCAGTATTTT.

The chain is built from TRBV6-1 and TRBJ2-7, with 12 bases matching TRBD2. The CDR3 totals 16 residues. Germline CDR1 MNHNS, CDR2 SASEGT. Trimming at V came to 4 bases and at J to 3 bases, leaving 7 bases not matched to a gene. CDR3 sequence: CASSGRTSGDHYEQYF. The CDR3 DNA reads as TGTGCCAGCAGTGGACGGACTAGCGGGGACCACTACGAGCAGTACTTC.

The CDR3 protein is CSVGTGTGVRGEQYF. CDR3 DNA: TGCAGCGTAGGTACCGGGACAGGGGTAAGAGGCGAGCAGTACTTC. The chain joins TRBV29-1 to TRBJ2-7, with TRBD1 matching over 10 bases. CDR1 SQVTM and CDR2 ANQGSEA come from the germline V gene. The V segment lost 6 bases and the J segment 6 bases; nucleotides outside the gene matches: 14. The CDR3 sequence is 15 residues long.

The genes are TRBV28 and TRBJ2-1; 11 positions agree with TRBD2. The germline gives CDR1 MDHEN, CDR2 SYDVKM. This CDR3 spans 15 amino acids. V was pared by 7 bases and J by 4 bases, with 6 bases of the junction left unmatched. The CDR3 coding sequence is TGTGCCAGCACCATGACTAGCGGGACGTACAATGAGCAGTTCTTC. Translation gives CASTMTSGTYNEQFF.